This passage covers 14 T cell receptor beta chains from one sample sequenced in a study of blood T cell repertoires in COVID-19. Method: immunoSEQ multiplex PCR; TCRdb's copy keeps in-frame clones and lacks some. The repertoire holds a few hundred thousand clones, with 80% to 90% as singletons. Material: PBMCs or T cells enriched from blood (not recorded which). The receptors stem from a woman in her thirties who had recovered from COVID-19.

The chain couples TRBV28 to TRBJ2-2; D is unclear. The V and J ends lost 7 bases and 4 bases respectively, with 10 bases between them. Germline V CDR1 and CDR2: MDHEN, SYDVKM. The CDR3 is 13 residues long. The CDR3 loop is CASTPGSTGELFF. The CDR3 region has the DNA TGTGCCAGCACCCCAGGCTCCACCGGGGAGCTGTTTTTT.

V and J are TRBV9 and TRBJ2-1, with 7 bases that match TRBD2. V lost 4 bases and J lost 7; bases outside the gene matches: 11. The CDR3 is made up of 15 amino acids. CDR1 is SGDLS and CDR2 is YYNGEE in the germline V gene. The CDR3 DNA is TGTGCCAGCAGCCTGGACGCTAGCGGTACGAATGAGCAGTTCTTC. It encodes CASSLDASGTNEQFF.

The chain combines TRBV28 with TRBJ1-5, with 10 bases fitting TRBD1. The J segment lost 6 bases and the V segment lost 5 bases, leaving 13 bases of the junction unmatched. CDR3 length: 17 residues. Germline V lookup: CDR1 MDHEN, CDR2 SYDVKM. DNA for the CDR3: TGTGCCAGCAGTCACCCTGGGGACAGGGGATATCTTCAGCCCCAGCATTTT. Protein: CASSHPGDRGYLQPQHF.

The count of this clone is one. The chain links TRBV19 to TRBJ2-4; 7 nucleotides line up with TRBD1. Germline loops: CDR1 LNHDA, CDR2 SQIVND (reference sequence). This CDR3 is built from 16 residues. J was trimmed by 3 bases and V by 4 bases; bases with no gene match: 9. The CDR3 DNA reads TGTGCCAGTAGTACCCAGACCCGGGACAGCAAAAACATTCAGTACTTC. Encoded protein: CASSTQTRDSKNIQYF.

This clone showed up just once. V usage is TRBV6-6 and J usage is TRBJ1-1; the D gene is possibly TRBD1 (6 bases). This CDR3 region has 11 residues. Germline V gives CDR1 MNHNY, CDR2 SVGAGI (reference sequence). V shed 8 bases and J shed 12 bases, with 16 bases lying between them. CDR3 residues: CASAYRDKPFF. As DNA, the CDR3 is TGTGCCAGCGCCTACCGGGACAAACCTTTCTTT.

The DNA of the CDR3 is TGTGCCAGCAGTCCCGGGACAAGAATTGGAAACACCATATATTTT. This translates into CASSPGTRIGNTIYF. The chain employs TRBV6-2 or TRBV6-3 and TRBJ1-3; TRBD1 might be the D (6 bases). Germline lookup yields CDR1 MNHEY and CDR2 SVGEGT. Trimming pared 5 bases from V and 3 bases from J, leaving 14 bases between. The CDR3 is made up of 15 amino acids.

This clone occurred once. The V and J genes are TRBV10-3 and TRBJ1-6, with D possibly being TRBD1 (6 bases). The germline gives CDR1 ENHRY, CDR2 SYGVKD. The V gene lost 10 bases and the J gene lost 10 bases, with 20 bases spanning the gap. The CDR3 has 14 residues. CDR3: CATGTDSFNSPLHF. The CDR3 DNA reads as TGTGCCACCGGAACGGACAGCTTTAACTCACCCCTCCACTTT.

This chain connects TRBV28 to TRBJ2-1; possible D gene TRBD2, 6 bases. CDR1 and CDR2 from the germline V gene are MDHEN and SYDVKM. V shed 8 bases and J shed 6 bases, with 20 bases lying between them. The CDR3 consists of 15 residues. For the CDR3, the DNA is TGTGCCAGCCCCCCCTCCTCCGGGAGCGGCAATGAGCAGTTCTTC. It translates to CASPPSSGSGNEQFF.

This sequence joins TRBV28 and TRBJ1-5; D is perhaps TRBD1 (5 bases). Trimming removed 2 bases from V and 2 bases from J, with 22 bases in between. The length of the CDR3 is 19 residues. Germline CDR1 is MDHEN and CDR2 is SYDVKM. Here the CDR3 reads CASSLLRQGFSFRNQPQHF. DNA of the CDR3: TGTGCCAGCAGTTTACTGAGGCAGGGTTTTTCCTTTCGCAATCAGCCCCAGCATTTT.

The rearrangement links TRBV4-1 to TRBJ1-2, with D tentatively TRBD1 (6 bases). Germline CDR1 MGHRA, CDR2 YSYEKL. V was pared by 0 bases and J by 2 bases, with 10 bases between. This CDR3 contains 15 residues. The CDR3 DNA sequence: TGCGCCAGCAGCCAAGAGACAGGTAGAAACTATGGCTACACCTTC. It specifies CASSQETGRNYGYTF.

This chain links TRBV5-1 with TRBJ1-4; 9 positions match TRBD1. The germline V gene encodes CDR1 SGHRS and CDR2 YFSETQ. The CDR3 covers 14 residues. Trimming at V came to 0 bases and at J to 8 bases, leaving 2 bases not matched to a gene. CDR3 loop: CASSLDRGHEKLFF. DNA for the CDR3: TGCGCCAGCAGCTTGGACAGGGGGCACGAAAAACTGTTTTTT.

The rearrangement uses TRBV13 and TRBJ1-5; a possible D gene is TRBD1 (6 bases). From germline, CDR1 is PRHDT and CDR2 FYEKMQ (reference sequence). Trimming took 5 bases from V and 4 from J, leaving 12 bases between them. The CDR3 runs 14 residues. The CDR3 DNA reads TGTGCCAGCAGCCGGGGACACTTGAATCAGCCCCAGCATTTT. This codes for CASSRGHLNQPQHF.

This chain joins TRBV2 and TRBJ1-6; D unresolved. Germline V gene lookup returns CDR1 SNHLY and CDR2 FYNNEI. The CDR3 is 12 amino acids. Trimming pared 6 bases from V and 9 bases from J, leaving 9 bases between. CDR3 in DNA: TGTGCCAGCAGGACCCCAGGTTCACCCCTCCACTTT. It codes for CASRTPGSPLHF.

This chain joins TRBV7-9 and TRBJ1-6; the D gene is possibly TRBD1 (6 bases). Germline-derived CDR1 and CDR2 are SEHNR and FQNEAQ (reference sequence). V lost 0 bases, J lost 18 bases, and 12 bases lay in between. The CDR3 spans 12 residues. The CDR3 loop reads CASSLAQGQHHF. The CDR3 DNA reads TGTGCCAGCAGCTTAGCGCAAGGACAGCACCACTTT.